The 14 T cell receptor beta chains in this list originate from one sample, sequenced in a study of blood T cell repertoires in COVID-19. Clones were read by immunoSEQ multiplex PCR, and TCRdb kept only the in-frame ones, dropping some. The sample yields over 100,000 clones, around 89% seen once. Source material: peripheral blood. The receptors derive from a man aged 50 to 59 with acute or convalescent COVID-19.

There are a few counts of this clone. The chain carries TRBV2 and TRBJ1-2; 9 bases are a match to TRBD1. Germline V gives CDR1 SNHLY, CDR2 FYNNEI. CDR3 length: 15 amino acids. V shed 0 bases and J 7 bases; nucleotides not matched to a gene: 6. The CDR3 sequence: CASSEARGQGIGYTF. In DNA form, the CDR3 reads TGTGCCAGCAGTGAAGCGCGTGGACAGGGGATTGGCTACACCTTC.

This clone was detected a few times. This sequence joins TRBV18 and TRBJ1-3, with D unresolved. The CDR3 covers 14 residues. The V gene lost 3 bases and the J gene lost 8 bases, with 14 bases spanning the gap. CDR1 KGHSH and CDR2 LQKENI come from the germline V gene. The CDR3 DNA sequence: TGTGCCAGCTCACCGATTCAGGCGCCGGACACCATATATTTT. Encoded protein: CASSPIQAPDTIYF.

V gene TRBV6-5 combines with J gene TRBJ1-2; D might be TRBD1 (5 bases). Germline CDR1 reads MNHEY; CDR2 reads SVGAGI. The CDR3 consists of 14 residues. V gave up 0 bases and J gave up 7 bases, with 12 bases separating them. The CDR3 here is CASSYSGSGGGYTF. CDR3 nucleotides: TGTGCCAGCAGTTACTCGGGGTCCGGGGGTGGCTACACCTTC.

Only one count was recorded for this clone. The J gene is TRBJ1-2, the V gene TRBV10-3; 7 bases fit TRBD1. This CDR3 spans 12 amino acids. In germline, CDR1 is ENHRY, CDR2 SYGVKD. The junction had 6 bases not matched to a gene; V was cut back by 6 bases and J by 8 bases. The CDR3 here is CAISPGGRGYTF. The CDR3, as DNA: TGTGCCATCAGCCCAGGGGGACGGGGCTACACCTTC.

This chain joins TRBV6-6 and TRBJ1-2; the match to TRBD1 covers 7 bases. The CDR3 is 13 amino acids. Looked up from germline, CDR1 is MNHNY and CDR2 is SVGAGI (reference sequence). V shed 10 bases, J shed 2 bases, and the junction held 7 bases outside the gene matches. CDR3: CATLTGANYGYTF. The CDR3, as DNA: TGTGCCACCCTTACAGGGGCGAACTATGGCTACACCTTC.

The V and J genes are TRBV28 and TRBJ1-4, with D tentatively TRBD1 (5 bases). The germline V gene has CDR1 MDHEN and CDR2 SYDVKM. The CDR3 loop spans 16 amino acids. The germline V and J ends were trimmed by 6 bases and 6 bases, with 20 bases remaining between them. CDR3 DNA: TGTGCCAGCAGAGTCTACGGGGGAAATGAGGATGAAAAACTGTTTTTT. Translated: CASRVYGGNEDEKLFF.

The chain links TRBV6-5 to TRBJ1-4; D is ambiguous. Germline assignment: CDR1 MNHEY and CDR2 SVGAGI. CDR3 size: 14 residues. Deletions cut 2 bases from V and 8 bases from J, with 12 bases between. The CDR3 coding sequence is TGTGCCAGCAGTTACCTACGGGGAGGAGAAAAACTGTTTTTT. Translating gives CASSYLRGGEKLFF.

The chain carries TRBV28 and TRBJ1-2; D might be TRBD1 (5 bases). The CDR3 extends over 14 amino acids. V was pared by 8 bases and J by 5 bases, with 18 bases between. CDR1 is MDHEN and CDR2 is SYDVKM in the germline V gene. CDR3 amino acids: CASRGWEGMYGYTF. The CDR3 DNA reads as TGTGCCAGCCGGGGGTGGGAGGGGATGTATGGCTACACCTTC.

This chain uses TRBV18 with TRBJ2-7; TRBD2 matches at 8 bases. The V segment lost 2 bases and the J segment 1 base; nucleotides outside the gene matches: 10. The CDR3 has 17 residues. Germline V lookup: CDR1 KGHSH, CDR2 LQKENI. DNA for the CDR3: TGTGCCAGCTCACCAAAGAGGATAGCGGGACCGTCCTACGAGCAGTACTTC. Amino acids: CASSPKRIAGPSYEQYF.

The chain couples TRBV5-1 to TRBJ1-4; possible D gene TRBD1, 6 bases. This CDR3 is 13 amino acids long. The germline V and J ends were trimmed by 2 bases and 8 bases, with 10 bases remaining between them. Germline CDR1 is SGHRS and CDR2 is YFSETQ. CDR3 DNA sequence: TGCGCCAGCAGCTTAGTAGGGGGAGAAAAACTGTTTTTT. It codes for CASSLVGGEKLFF.

V gene TRBV18 combines with J gene TRBJ2-7, with TRBD2 as a possible D gene (5 bases). Germline-derived CDR1 and CDR2 are KGHSH and LQKENI. This CDR3 has 16 residues. V gave up 0 bases and J gave up 0 bases, with 12 bases separating them. Written as DNA, the CDR3 is TGTGCCAGCTCACCACCTGATGGTCGGGGCTCCTACGAGCAGTACTTC. It encodes CASSPPDGRGSYEQYF.

The V call is TRBV15, the J call TRBJ2-7, with 7 bases identical to TRBD2. Germline V lookup: CDR1 LNHNV, CDR2 YYDKDF (reference sequence). This CDR3 is built from 14 residues. Losses at the gene ends were 1 base for V and 6 bases for J; bases not matched to a gene: 6. The CDR3 sequence: CATSRVGREGEQYF. For the CDR3, the DNA is TGTGCCACCAGCAGAGTAGGCAGGGAGGGCGAGCAGTACTTC.

In its sample, this clone was seen a few times. This CDR3 reads CASSPRSGNTEAFF. The CDR3 DNA follows: TGTGCCAGCAGCCCAAGGTCGGGGAACACTGAAGCTTTCTTT. The chain has TRBV3-1 (or the pseudogene TRBV3-2) and TRBJ1-1; D is ambiguous. Germline V gene lookup returns CDR1 LGHDT and CDR2 YNNKEL (reference sequence). The CDR3 runs 14 residues. V dropped 4 bases and J dropped 1 base, with 10 bases sitting between them.

The V and J genes are TRBV9 and TRBJ1-1, with D hard to call. The length of the CDR3 is 14 residues. CDR1 and CDR2 (germline): SGDLS, YYNGEE. Between the trimmed V and J ends, which lost 0 bases and 4 bases, there was a span of 10 bases. The CDR3 DNA reads TGTGCCAGCAGCGTAGTGCCCGAGGGCACTGAAGCTTTCTTT. The encoded protein is CASSVVPEGTEAFF.